Below, one T cell receptor beta chain is given with its context. A much larger clone lies a single base off, so this may be a read error. These data are taken from a study of tumor-infiltrating lymphocytes in primary liver carcinoma. CDR1 MNHEY and CDR2 SVGAGI come from the germline V gene. Trimming took 6 bases from V and 1 from J, leaving 3 bases between them. The length of the CDR3 is 12 residues. The researchers produced TCR beta cDNA from approximately 550 ng total RNA with a constant-region primer. Investigators got TCR beta libraries out of three nested multiplex PCR rounds, done with slightly modified ARM-PCR. Use of TRBV1-TRBV30 forward primers with a C-beta reverse primer characterized the first two PCR rounds, which lasted 10 cycles each. TCRdb passed the multiplex PCR reads through MiXCR, listing each CDR3 protein once. The sample lists more than 100,000 distinct CDR3 sequences, roughly 69% occurring once.

Unsorted bulk tissue (roughly 19-30 mg) underwent RNA and DNA co-extraction. This sequence joins TRBV6-5 and TRBJ1-4; D remains unclear. Sequenced: liver tumor tissue from sampling region 1. Subset given: tumor region T1, superior pole. The clonotype originates from a woman in her sixties with primary liver carcinoma and hepatitis B virus infection. CDR3 in DNA: TGTGCCAGCAGGGTAACTAATGAAAAACTGTTTTTT. This codes for CASRVTNEKLFF.